Below, 17 T cell receptor beta chains from the same sample are listed, as sequenced in a study of cytomegalovirus exposure and HLA in healthy donors. Vbeta (60) and Jbeta (13) primers were used in the PCR. Profiled with immunoSEQ multiplex PCR; TCRdb holds only in-frame clones, not every one. The sample lists roughly 120,000 clones, around two thirds occurring once. The sequenced material came from PBMCs. The receptors shown here come from a man aged 55 to 70 in good health and CMV-seropositive.

The gene calls are TRBV5-4 and TRBJ2-7; TRBD1 aligns across 9 bases. This CDR3 is 14 amino acids long. The V and J ends lost 0 bases and 2 bases, in that order; junction bases with no gene match: 0. In germline, CDR1 is SGHNT, CDR2 YYREEE (reference sequence). Here the CDR3 DNA reads TGTGCCAGCAGCTTGGGGACAGGGGCCTACGAGCAGTACTTC. Amino acids: CASSLGTGAYEQYF. The full variable domain, rest sourced from reference TRBV5-4 and TRBJ2-7, is ETGVTQSPTHLIKTRGQQVTLRCSSQSGHNTVSWYQQALGQGPQFIFQYYREEENGRGNFPPRFSGLQFPNYSSELNVNALELDDSALYLCASSLGTGAYEQYFGPGTRLTVT.

The chain uses TRBV2 and TRBJ2-5, with D perhaps matching TRBD2 (5 bases). Germline values: CDR1 SNHLY, CDR2 FYNNEI. This CDR3 has 16 amino acids. V was shortened by 5 bases and J by 11 bases, with 27 bases between the two germline ends. This chain's CDR3 is CASSKLDPRLPRSQYF. In DNA, the CDR3 is TGTGCCAGCAGTAAACTAGACCCTAGGCTTCCCCGTAGTCAGTACTTC. Combining the CDR3 with reference TRBV2 and TRBJ2-5 gives the whole variable domain EPEVTQTPSHQVTQMGQEVILRCVPISNHLYFYWYRQILGQKVEFLVSFYNNEISEKSEIFDDQFSVERPDGSNFTLKIRSTKLEDSAMYFCASSKLDPRLPRSQYFGPGTRLLVL.

The V call is TRBV27, the J call TRBJ1-4; maybe TRBD1 (6 bases). The CDR3 is made up of 15 amino acids. CDR1 and CDR2 from the germline V gene are MNHEY and SMNVEV (reference sequence). Trimming took 5 bases from V and 5 from J, leaving 15 bases between them. The DNA of the CDR3 is TGTGCCAGCAGTGCAAACAGGGCCGAAAATGAAAAACTGTTTTTT. Translating it yields CASSANRAENEKLFF.

This clone has only one observation. This chain connects TRBV5-1 to TRBJ2-3, with 8 bases identical to TRBD1. This CDR3 region has 16 residues. Germline V gene data show CDR1 as SGHRS and CDR2 as YFSETQ. Germline trimming cut 3 bases from V and 1 base from J; bases unmatched to any gene: 7. This CDR3 reads CASSWIQGARTDTQYF. The DNA of the CDR3 is TGCGCCAGCAGCTGGATCCAGGGGGCCCGCACAGATACGCAGTATTTT.

This rearrangement joins TRBV7-8 to TRBJ2-1; D possibly corresponds to TRBD1 (7 bases). The CDR3 spans 14 residues. The V gene lost 5 bases and the J gene lost 7 bases, with 15 bases spanning the gap. Germline V gives CDR1 SGHVS, CDR2 FQNEAQ. CDR3 loop: CASSRAGGRNEQFF. Here the CDR3 DNA reads TGTGCCAGCAGCCGGGCAGGGGGGCGAAATGAGCAGTTCTTC.

This rearrangement joins TRBV2 to TRBJ2-7, with 7 nucleotides matching TRBD1. Germline V CDR1 and CDR2: SNHLY, FYNNEI. Trimming at V came to 6 bases and at J to 6 bases, leaving 8 bases not matched to a gene. The CDR3 is 13 amino acids. For the CDR3, the DNA is TGTGCCAGCAGGACCCAGGGGGATGGCGAGCAGTACTTC. As protein: CASRTQGDGEQYF.

In nucleotides, the CDR3 is TGTGCCAGCAGTGTTCAGGGTGCGTCCCAAGAGACCCAGTACTTC. Protein sequence: CASSVQGASQETQYF. The rearrangement links TRBV2 to TRBJ2-5; TRBD1 might be the D (5 bases). The germline V gene has CDR1 SNHLY and CDR2 FYNNEI. V gave up 4 bases and J gave up 1 base, with 13 bases separating them. CDR3 length equals 15 residues.

Only one count was recorded for this clone. The CDR3 sequence: CAWSTGTGIEKLFF. The CDR3 DNA is TGTGCCTGGTCGACCGGGACAGGTATTGAAAAACTGTTTTTT. The genes are TRBV30 and TRBJ1-4, with 8 bases that match TRBD1. The J segment lost 7 bases and the V segment lost 5 bases, leaving 9 bases of the junction unmatched. The germline gives CDR1 GTSNPN, CDR2 SVGIG (reference sequence). This CDR3 is built from 14 residues.

The genes are TRBV9 and TRBJ2-1; 10 positions match TRBD1. V lost 0 bases, J lost 9 bases, and 9 bases stayed unmatched. The CDR3 contains 16 residues. Germline assignment: CDR1 SGDLS and CDR2 YYNGEE. The CDR3 loop reads CASSVVGQGLRGEQFF. CDR3 sequence (DNA): TGTGCCAGCAGCGTAGTGGGACAGGGGCTACGGGGTGAGCAGTTCTTC. Filled out from reference TRBV9 and TRBJ2-1, the complete variable domain reads DSGVTQTPKHLITATGQRVTLRCSPRSGDLSVYWYQQSLDQGLQFLIQYYNGEERAKGNILERFSAQQFPDLHSELNLSSLELGDSALYFCASSVVGQGLRGEQFFGPGTRLTVL.

The chain carries TRBV12-2 and TRBJ1-2; the table's D call TRBD1 went unverified against the DNA. TRBV12-2 is a known pseudogene. CDR3 size: 17 residues. The CDR3 is CASRLVIARDSLYGYTF. Here the CDR3 DNA reads TGTGCAAGTCGCTTAGTAATAGCCAGGGACAGCCTCTATGGCTACACCTTC.

The rearrangement uses TRBV6-5 and TRBJ1-1; tentative D call: TRBD1 (6 bases). V was trimmed by 6 bases and J by 6 bases, leaving 17 bases between them. Germline V gene data show CDR1 as MNHEY and CDR2 as SVGAGI. The CDR3 runs 14 residues. CDR3 in DNA: TGTGCCAGCAGATCAACAGGGTTCTCGGCTGAAGCTTTCTTT. This gives the protein CASRSTGFSAEAFF.

The J gene is TRBJ1-4, the V gene TRBV29-1; a possible D gene is TRBD1 (5 bases). CDR3 length: 14 amino acids. V was shortened by 6 bases and J by 0 bases, with 11 bases between the two germline ends. Germline V CDR1 and CDR2: SQVTM, ANQGSEA. CDR3 region: CSVQGPATNEKLFF. As DNA, the CDR3 is TGCAGCGTCCAGGGTCCCGCAACTAATGAAAAACTGTTTTTT. Full variable domain (outside the CDR3, taken from reference TRBV29-1 and TRBJ1-4): SAVISQKPSRDICQRGTSLTIQCQVDSQVTMMFWYRQQPGQSLTLIATANQGSEATYESGFVIDKFPISRPNLTFSTLTVSNMSPEDSSIYLCSVQGPATNEKLFFGSGTQLSVL.

The V call is TRBV7-6, the J call TRBJ2-7; 8 bases match TRBD1. Germline trimming cut 2 bases from V and 5 bases from J; bases unmatched to any gene: 23. The germline gives CDR1 SGHVS, CDR2 FNYEAQ. The CDR3 sequence is 20 residues long. CDR3 protein: CASSLTDLGRGRTFGDEQYF. In DNA form, the CDR3 reads TGTGCCAGCAGCTTAACAGACCTGGGCAGGGGGCGAACCTTCGGTGACGAGCAGTACTTC.

V is TRBV2 and J is TRBJ2-7; 8 bases map to TRBD1. V lost 6 bases and J lost 2; bases outside the gene matches: 21. The CDR3 has 19 residues. Germline lookup yields CDR1 SNHLY and CDR2 FYNNEI. The CDR3 DNA reads TGTGCCAGCAGCGATTTATTGAGGACAGGGCGGGTTTGGGCCTACGAGCAGTACTTC. This sequence encodes CASSDLLRTGRVWAYEQYF.

This clone turned up a few times. The chain combines TRBV6-1 with TRBJ1-6, with 7 nucleotides matching TRBD1. Germline values: CDR1 MNHNS, CDR2 SASEGT. This CDR3 has 15 residues. V was clipped by 6 bases and J by 3 bases; unmatched bases: 5. CDR3 region: CASSDTGVYNSPLHF. The CDR3 DNA is TGTGCCAGCAGCGATACAGGGGTCTATAATTCACCCCTCCACTTT.

The chain is built from TRBV5-1 and TRBJ2-2; 8 nucleotides agree with TRBD2. The ends lost 2 bases at V and 1 base at J; junction bases unmatched: 7. The germline V gene has CDR1 SGHRS and CDR2 YFSETQ. This CDR3 has 17 amino acids. The CDR3 region is CASSFNSGGQNTGELFF. In DNA form, the CDR3 reads TGCGCCAGCAGCTTTAACAGCGGGGGCCAGAACACCGGGGAGCTGTTTTTT.

This chain joins TRBV6-1 and TRBJ1-1, with 7 bases that match TRBD1. Germline assignment: CDR1 MNHNS and CDR2 SASEGT. The CDR3 extends over 15 amino acids. Trimming took 5 bases from V and 1 from J; bases not matched to a gene: 7. The CDR3 DNA reads as TGTGCCAGCAGTTCCACAGGGGCAGCGAACACTGAAGCTTTCTTT. As protein: CASSSTGAANTEAFF.